A selection of T cell receptor beta chains follows, all from one sample in a study of T-cell memory formation after mild COVID-19. One entry per CDR3 protein results from TCRdb running MiXCR on the 5' RACE reads. The top ten hold roughly a fifth of the sample, which has 350,000 to 400,000 distinct CDR3 sequences, under 15% seen once. Source material: PBMCs or a T cell subset sorted from them (not recorded which). The receptors stem from a man aged 18 to 30 who had mild COVID-19 (a few samples of this study predate the infection). Cell type and time point are not known. The CDR3 runs from the conserved cysteine through the conserved F or W. D genes are given only for firm matches. The size of a clone is reported for some rows only, either as once, few or many, or as a class for expanded clones.

D gene: NA
J gene: TRBJ1-2
V gene: TRBV20-1
clone size: few
CDR3 DNA: TGCAGCCCTGACTCGGATTTCGACTATGGCTACACCTTC
CDR3 protein: CSPDSDFDYGYTF

D gene: NA
J gene: TRBJ1-2
V gene: TRBV15
clone size: NA
CDR3 DNA: TGTGCCACCAGCAGAACCACCCCAGGCTATGGCTACACCTTC
CDR3 protein: CATSRTTPGYGYTF

D gene: TRBD1
J gene: TRBJ2-1
V gene: TRBV12-3/TRBV12-4
clone size: few
CDR3 DNA: TGTGCCAGCAGTAAGACAGGGGGCTCAAGCAATGAGCAGTTCTTC
CDR3 protein: CASSKTGGSSNEQFF

D gene: NA
J gene: TRBJ1-5
V gene: TRBV11-2
clone size: many
CDR3 DNA: TGTGCCAGCAGCTTAGACAGGGGCAATCAGCCCCAGCATTTT
CDR3 protein: CASSLDRGNQPQHF

D gene: NA
J gene: TRBJ2-7
V gene: TRBV7-8
clone size: NA
CDR3 DNA: TGTGCCAGCAGCTTAAGGATGGGGACGGCGATCTACGAGCAGTACTTC
CDR3 protein: CASSLRMGTAIYEQYF

D gene: NA
J gene: TRBJ2-3
V gene: TRBV7-2
clone size: many
CDR3 DNA: TGTGCCAGCAGCTTCCTGGGAGGCCCAGATACGCAGTATTTT
CDR3 protein: CASSFLGGPDTQYF

D gene: TRBD2
J gene: TRBJ2-5
V gene: TRBV4-3
clone size: NA
CDR3 DNA: TGCGCCAGCAGCCCTGCTTCGGGATTGACTAGCGGGGTGAAGACCCAGTACTTC
CDR3 protein: CASSPASGLTSGVKTQYF

D gene: TRBD2
J gene: TRBJ2-6
V gene: TRBV5-1
clone size: few
CDR3 DNA: TGCGCCAGCGGCACCGGGACTAGCGGGGGGCTCTCTGGGGCCAACGTCCTGACTTTC
CDR3 protein: CASGTGTSGGLSGANVLTF

D gene: TRBD1
J gene: TRBJ2-7
V gene: TRBV6-5
clone size: few
CDR3 DNA: TGTGCCAGCACCCGAACAGGGGTCTACGAGCAGTACTTC
CDR3 protein: CASTRTGVYEQYF

D gene: NA
J gene: TRBJ1-1
V gene: TRBV4-3
clone size: NA
CDR3 DNA: TGCGCCAGCAGCCAAGAAAAGGGGGGGACTGAAGCTTTCTTT
CDR3 protein: CASSQEKGGTEAFF

D gene: TRBD2
J gene: TRBJ2-1
V gene: TRBV30
clone size: few
CDR3 DNA: TGTGCCTGGAAATCGACTAGCGGGAGTTTTGAGCAGTTCTTC
CDR3 protein: CAWKSTSGSFEQFF

D gene: NA
J gene: TRBJ1-2
V gene: TRBV20-1
clone size: many
CDR3 DNA: TGCAGTGCTAGAGATGGGACATCGGGTGGCTACACCTTC
CDR3 protein: CSARDGTSGGYTF

D gene: NA
J gene: TRBJ1-5
V gene: TRBV12-3/TRBV12-4
clone size: NA
CDR3 DNA: TGTGCCAGCAGTCAAACCGGGACACCGAATCAGCCCCAGCATTTT
CDR3 protein: CASSQTGTPNQPQHF

D gene: NA
J gene: TRBJ1-6
V gene: TRBV27
clone size: NA
CDR3 DNA: TGTGCCAGCAGTTTTCTTTCGGGGGTTAATTCACCCCTCCACTTT
CDR3 protein: CASSFLSGVNSPLHF

D gene: NA
J gene: TRBJ2-1
V gene: TRBV4-1
clone size: NA
CDR3 DNA: TGCGCCAGCAGCCAAGGGGCCCTGAACAATGAGCAGTTCTTC
CDR3 protein: CASSQGALNNEQFF

D gene: NA
J gene: TRBJ1-5
V gene: TRBV20-1
clone size: NA
CDR3 DNA: TGCAGTGCTAGTGGGTTTTCAGGGAGGCACAATCAGCCCCAGCATTTT
CDR3 protein: CSASGFSGRHNQPQHF

D gene: TRBD2
J gene: TRBJ2-3
V gene: TRBV18
clone size: NA
CDR3 DNA: TGTGCCAGCTCACCAACTAGCGACACAGATACGCAGTATTTT
CDR3 protein: CASSPTSDTDTQYF

D gene: TRBD2
J gene: TRBJ2-3
V gene: TRBV6-2/TRBV6-3
clone size: few
CDR3 DNA: TGTGCCAGCAGAGAGCGGGGGGGACGCACAGATACGCAGTATTTT
CDR3 protein: CASRERGGRTDTQYF

D gene: NA
J gene: TRBJ1-1
V gene: TRBV6-2/TRBV6-3
clone size: few
CDR3 DNA: TGTGCCAGCAGTTACTCGAGAGCGTGGGGGAACACTGAAGCTTTCTTT
CDR3 protein: CASSYSRAWGNTEAFF

D gene: NA
J gene: TRBJ1-1
V gene: TRBV15
clone size: few
CDR3 DNA: TGTGCCACCAGCAGAGACCGCAGGGAGCGGGGTACTGAAGCTTTCTTT
CDR3 protein: CATSRDRRERGTEAFF

D gene: TRBD1
J gene: TRBJ2-3
V gene: TRBV2
clone size: many
CDR3 DNA: TGTGCCATCAGCCGGGACAGGGGGCGGGGAGATACGCAGTATTTT
CDR3 protein: CAISRDRGRGDTQYF

D gene: TRBD1
J gene: TRBJ1-2
V gene: TRBV20-1
clone size: few
CDR3 DNA: TGCAGTGTCATGACGCGGACAGGGATCTATGGCTACACCTTC
CDR3 protein: CSVMTRTGIYGYTF

D gene: TRBD1
J gene: TRBJ1-6
V gene: TRBV29-1
clone size: NA
CDR3 DNA: TGCAGCGTTGGACAGGGGTATAATTCACCCCTCCACTTT
CDR3 protein: CSVGQGYNSPLHF

D gene: TRBD1
J gene: TRBJ1-1
V gene: TRBV2
clone size: few
CDR3 DNA: TGTGCCAGCAGTGGACAGGGGGGCTATAGTGAAGCTTTCTTT
CDR3 protein: CASSGQGGYSEAFF

D gene: NA
J gene: TRBJ2-3
V gene: TRBV7-9
clone size: NA
CDR3 DNA: TGTGCCAGCAGCTTAGCGGGGGTTTTAACAGATACGCAGTATTTT
CDR3 protein: CASSLAGVLTDTQYF

D gene: TRBD1
J gene: TRBJ1-1
V gene: TRBV19
clone size: few
CDR3 DNA: TGTGCCTCCAAGGGGACAGCGAACACTGAAGCTTTCTTT
CDR3 protein: CASKGTANTEAFF

D gene: NA
J gene: TRBJ2-7
V gene: TRBV6-2/TRBV6-3
clone size: NA
CDR3 DNA: TGTGCCAGCAGTTACGCCCCCTTTAGAGGGCTCCACGAGCAGTACTTC
CDR3 protein: CASSYAPFRGLHEQYF

D gene: TRBD1
J gene: TRBJ1-1
V gene: TRBV7-2
clone size: few
CDR3 DNA: TGTGCCAGCAGCCGGCGACAGGGGGGGAACACTGAAGCTTTCTTT
CDR3 protein: CASSRRQGGNTEAFF

D gene: TRBD1
J gene: TRBJ1-1
V gene: TRBV29-1
clone size: NA
CDR3 DNA: TGCAGCGTAAGACAGGGGATGAACACTGAAGCTTTCTTT
CDR3 protein: CSVRQGMNTEAFF

D gene: NA
J gene: TRBJ2-7
V gene: TRBV6-5
clone size: few
CDR3 DNA: TGTGCCAGCAGTTACTCGATGGCAGGGTCAACCTACGAGCAGTACTTC
CDR3 protein: CASSYSMAGSTYEQYF

D gene: NA
J gene: TRBJ2-7
V gene: TRBV6-2/TRBV6-3
clone size: few
CDR3 DNA: TGTGCCAGCAGTTACCCAAATCTCGGCGGGACGGCTATTGGGGAGCAGTACTTC
CDR3 protein: CASSYPNLGGTAIGEQYF

D gene: NA
J gene: TRBJ2-5
V gene: TRBV5-1
clone size: few
CDR3 DNA: TGCGCCAGCAGCTTCGCGTCACAGGGAGGAGAGACCCAGTACTTC
CDR3 protein: CASSFASQGGETQYF

D gene: NA
J gene: TRBJ2-5
V gene: TRBV10-3
clone size: few
CDR3 DNA: TGTGCCATCAGTGCAAACCAGGGGAGAGAGACCCAGTACTTC
CDR3 protein: CAISANQGRETQYF

D gene: TRBD2
J gene: TRBJ2-5
V gene: TRBV6-5
clone size: NA
CDR3 DNA: TGTGCCAGCAGTTACATTAGCGGGCTTCAAGAGACCCAGTACTTC
CDR3 protein: CASSYISGLQETQYF

D gene: NA
J gene: TRBJ1-4
V gene: TRBV7-6
clone size: few
CDR3 DNA: TGTGCCAGCAGCCTCCGGGCGCACGGGCGGGAAAAACTGTTTTTT
CDR3 protein: CASSLRAHGREKLFF

D gene: TRBD2
J gene: TRBJ2-1
V gene: TRBV10-3
clone size: few
CDR3 DNA: TGTGCCATCAGGGCGGGGGAGATACGGGAGCAGTTCTTC
CDR3 protein: CAIRAGEIREQFF

D gene: NA
J gene: TRBJ2-2
V gene: TRBV9
clone size: NA
CDR3 DNA: TGTGCCAGCAGCCAAAGGGGGGGCGCCGTGAACACCGGGGAGCTGTTTTTT
CDR3 protein: CASSQRGGAVNTGELFF

D gene: NA
J gene: TRBJ1-2
V gene: TRBV5-1
clone size: NA
CDR3 DNA: TGCGCCAGCAGCTCGACGGCTACTAACTATGGCTACACCTTC
CDR3 protein: CASSSTATNYGYTF

D gene: TRBD2
J gene: TRBJ2-5
V gene: TRBV7-6
clone size: few
CDR3 DNA: TGTGCCAGCAGCTTAGAGCCTAGCGGGGCCTTTTTTAGAGAGACCCAGTACTTC
CDR3 protein: CASSLEPSGAFFRETQYF

D gene: TRBD1
J gene: TRBJ1-2
V gene: TRBV20-1
clone size: NA
CDR3 DNA: TGCAGTGCTAGGACAGGGGCCGCCGCCTATGGCTACACCTTC
CDR3 protein: CSARTGAAAYGYTF

D gene: NA
J gene: TRBJ2-1
V gene: TRBV3-1
clone size: NA
CDR3 DNA: TGTGCCAGCAGCCAAGCCCCATCGAGCTCCTACAATGAGCAGTTCTTC
CDR3 protein: CASSQAPSSSYNEQFF

D gene: TRBD1
J gene: TRBJ2-2
V gene: TRBV7-3
clone size: NA
CDR3 DNA: TGTGCCAGCAGCTATCAGGGACAGGGGCACGGGGAGCTGTTTTTT
CDR3 protein: CASSYQGQGHGELFF

D gene: TRBD2
J gene: TRBJ2-5
V gene: TRBV5-1
clone size: few
CDR3 DNA: TGCGCCAGCAGCTTGGAAGGCTCCCGGGAGGTGGAGACCCAGTACTTC
CDR3 protein: CASSLEGSREVETQYF

D gene: NA
J gene: TRBJ2-2
V gene: TRBV6-2/TRBV6-3
clone size: few
CDR3 DNA: TGTGCCAGCGTTGGGGGGGCAGGGACCGGGGAGCTGTTTTTT
CDR3 protein: CASVGGAGTGELFF

D gene: NA
J gene: TRBJ2-5
V gene: TRBV7-3
clone size: NA
CDR3 DNA: TGTGCCAGCAGCTTAACGGAGTTAGAGACCCAGTACTTC
CDR3 protein: CASSLTELETQYF

D gene: TRBD2
J gene: TRBJ2-3
V gene: TRBV7-2
clone size: NA
CDR3 DNA: TGTGCCAGCAGCTTAGGTGTGGGGGGGAGCACAGATACGAAGTATTTT
CDR3 protein: CASSLGVGGSTDTKYF

D gene: TRBD1
J gene: TRBJ2-1
V gene: TRBV29-1
clone size: many
CDR3 DNA: TGCAGCGTTGAAGGGGGCAGGACAGGGGCCCTTCCCTCCTACAATGAGCAGTTCTTC
CDR3 protein: CSVEGGRTGALPSYNEQFF

D gene: TRBD1
J gene: TRBJ1-1
V gene: TRBV28
clone size: few
CDR3 DNA: TGTGCCAGCGCAGGGGGCACCTACCTAACTGAAGCTTTCTTT
CDR3 protein: CASAGGTYLTEAFF

D gene: TRBD1
J gene: TRBJ2-7
V gene: TRBV3-1
clone size: NA
CDR3 DNA: TGTGCCAGCAGCCAAGGGTTCGCGACAGGGTCCTACGAGCAGTACTTC
CDR3 protein: CASSQGFATGSYEQYF

D gene: NA
J gene: TRBJ1-2
V gene: TRBV7-8
clone size: few
CDR3 DNA: TGTGCCAGCAGCTTAGCCGAAGGGGGGGGGTATGGCTACACCTTC
CDR3 protein: CASSLAEGGGYGYTF

D gene: NA
J gene: TRBJ1-1
V gene: TRBV12-3/TRBV12-4
clone size: few
CDR3 DNA: TGTGCCAGCAGCCCCCGGGGGATCTTGTTACGCACTGAAGCTTTCTTT
CDR3 protein: CASSPRGILLRTEAFF

D gene: NA
J gene: TRBJ1-1
V gene: TRBV5-1
clone size: few
CDR3 DNA: TGCGCCAGCAGCTTTTCAGGGTACACTGAAGCTTTCTTT
CDR3 protein: CASSFSGYTEAFF

D gene: TRBD2
J gene: TRBJ2-4
V gene: TRBV7-2
clone size: NA
CDR3 DNA: TGTGCCAGCAGCGTAGTAGCGGGGGGGGTCCAAAACATTCAGTACTTC
CDR3 protein: CASSVVAGGVQNIQYF

D gene: NA
J gene: TRBJ1-1
V gene: TRBV9
clone size: NA
CDR3 DNA: TGTGCCAGCAGCGCCCTCTCGGCGAACACTGAAGCTTTCTTT
CDR3 protein: CASSALSANTEAFF

D gene: NA
J gene: TRBJ1-1
V gene: TRBV20-1
clone size: NA
CDR3 DNA: TGCAGTGCTAGGGCAGGGGCTAAGAACACTGAAGCTTTCTTT
CDR3 protein: CSARAGAKNTEAFF

D gene: NA
J gene: TRBJ2-2
V gene: TRBV15
clone size: NA
CDR3 DNA: TGTGCCACAAAATCAGGGGCCCTGAACACCGGGGAGCTGTTTTTT
CDR3 protein: CATKSGALNTGELFF

D gene: NA
J gene: TRBJ2-5
V gene: TRBV19
clone size: few
CDR3 DNA: TGTGCCAGTAAGGGCGAGGTGGCCGAAGAGACCCAGTACTTC
CDR3 protein: CASKGEVAEETQYF